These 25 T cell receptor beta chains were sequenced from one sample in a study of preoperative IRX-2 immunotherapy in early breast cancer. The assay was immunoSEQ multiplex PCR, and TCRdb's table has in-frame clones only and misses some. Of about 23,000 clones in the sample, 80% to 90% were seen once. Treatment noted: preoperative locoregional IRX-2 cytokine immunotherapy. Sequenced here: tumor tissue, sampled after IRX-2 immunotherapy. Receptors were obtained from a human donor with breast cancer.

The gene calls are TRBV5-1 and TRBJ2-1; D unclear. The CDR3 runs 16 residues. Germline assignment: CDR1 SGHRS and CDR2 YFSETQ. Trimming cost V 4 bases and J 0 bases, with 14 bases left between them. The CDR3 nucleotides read TGCGCCAGCAGCGAACCGTCCTTAAACTCCTACAATGAGCAGTTCTTC. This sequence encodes CASSEPSLNSYNEQFF.

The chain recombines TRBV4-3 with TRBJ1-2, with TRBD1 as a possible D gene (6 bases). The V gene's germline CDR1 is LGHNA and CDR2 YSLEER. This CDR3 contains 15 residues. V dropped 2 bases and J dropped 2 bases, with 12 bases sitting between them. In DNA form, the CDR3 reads TGCGCCAGCAGCCAATCGACAGGACTAAACTATGGCTACACCTTC. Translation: CASSQSTGLNYGYTF.

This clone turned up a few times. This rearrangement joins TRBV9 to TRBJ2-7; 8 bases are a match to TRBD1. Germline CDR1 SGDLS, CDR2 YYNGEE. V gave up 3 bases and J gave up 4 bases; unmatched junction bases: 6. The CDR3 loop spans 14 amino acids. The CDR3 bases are TGTGCCAGCAGCGCGGGGACAGGATATTACGAGCAGTACTTC. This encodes CASSAGTGYYEQYF.

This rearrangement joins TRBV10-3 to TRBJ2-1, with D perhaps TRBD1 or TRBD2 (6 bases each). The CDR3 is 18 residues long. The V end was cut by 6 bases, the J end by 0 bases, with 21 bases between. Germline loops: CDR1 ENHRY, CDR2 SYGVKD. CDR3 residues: CAIRGGGRGMISYNEQFF. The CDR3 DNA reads TGTGCCATCAGAGGAGGGGGTCGGGGGATGATCTCCTACAATGAGCAGTTCTTC.

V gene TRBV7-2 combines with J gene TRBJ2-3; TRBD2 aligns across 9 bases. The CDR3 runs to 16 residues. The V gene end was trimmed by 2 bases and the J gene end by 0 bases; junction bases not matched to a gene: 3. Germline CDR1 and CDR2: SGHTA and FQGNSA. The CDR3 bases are TGTGCCAGCAGCTTAAGACTAGCGGTTAGCACAGATACGCAGTATTTT. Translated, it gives CASSLRLAVSTDTQYF.

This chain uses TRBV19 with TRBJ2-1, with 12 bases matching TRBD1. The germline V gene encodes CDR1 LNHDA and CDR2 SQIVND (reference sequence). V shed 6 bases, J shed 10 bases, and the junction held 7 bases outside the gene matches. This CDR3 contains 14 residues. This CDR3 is CASRTGTGGSEQFF. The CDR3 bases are TGTGCCAGTAGAACCGGGACAGGGGGCTCCGAGCAGTTCTTC.

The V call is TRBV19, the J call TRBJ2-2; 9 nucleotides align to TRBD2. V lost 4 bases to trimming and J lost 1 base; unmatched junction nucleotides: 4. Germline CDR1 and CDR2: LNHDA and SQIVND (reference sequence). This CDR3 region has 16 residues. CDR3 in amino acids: CASSTPTSGNTGELFF. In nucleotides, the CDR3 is TGTGCCAGTAGTACCCCGACTAGCGGGAACACCGGGGAGCTGTTTTTT.

The DNA for the CDR3 is TGCGCCAGCAGCCAAGAAAGGAATACTCGGATTAGCTCTGGAAACACCATATATTTT. Translation: CASSQERNTRISSGNTIYF. The rearrangement links TRBV4-1 to TRBJ1-3; no clear D. Germline CDR1 MGHRA, CDR2 YSYEKL. This CDR3 comprises 19 residues. The V gene lost 0 bases and the J gene lost 0 bases, with 18 bases spanning the gap.

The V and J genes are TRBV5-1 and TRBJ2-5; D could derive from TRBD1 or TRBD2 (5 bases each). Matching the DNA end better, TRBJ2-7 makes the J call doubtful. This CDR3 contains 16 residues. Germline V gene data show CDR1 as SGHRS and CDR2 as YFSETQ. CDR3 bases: TGCGCCAGCAGCTTGGCCGGGGACGTCACGTGGTACGAGCAGTACTTC. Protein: CASSLAGDVTWYEQYF.

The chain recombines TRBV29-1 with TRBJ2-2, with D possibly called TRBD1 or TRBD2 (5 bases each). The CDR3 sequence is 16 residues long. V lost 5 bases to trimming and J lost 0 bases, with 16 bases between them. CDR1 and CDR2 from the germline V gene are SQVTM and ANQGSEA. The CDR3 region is CSVRGVVGANTGELFF. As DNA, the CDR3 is TGCAGCGTTCGGGGCGTCGTGGGGGCGAACACCGGGGAGCTGTTTTTT.

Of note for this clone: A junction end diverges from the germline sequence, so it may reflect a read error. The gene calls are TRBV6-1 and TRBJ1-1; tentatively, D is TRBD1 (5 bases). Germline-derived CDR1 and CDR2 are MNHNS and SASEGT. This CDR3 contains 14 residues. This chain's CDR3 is CASREGVMNTEAFF. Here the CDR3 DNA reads TGTGCCAGCAGAGAAGGGGTGATGAACACTGAAGCTTTCTTT.

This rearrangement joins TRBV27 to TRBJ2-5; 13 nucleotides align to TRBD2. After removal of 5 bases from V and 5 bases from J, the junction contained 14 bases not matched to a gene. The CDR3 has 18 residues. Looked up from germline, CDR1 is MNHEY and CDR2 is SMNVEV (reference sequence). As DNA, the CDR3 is TGTGCCAGCAGTACTCGACTAGCGGGGGGACAATTGGGGGAGACCCAGTACTTC. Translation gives CASSTRLAGGQLGETQYF.

The CDR3 loop reads CASSELGMNTEAFF. The CDR3 DNA sequence: TGCGCCAGCAGTGAGTTGGGTATGAACACTGAAGCTTTCTTT. The chain recombines TRBV10-2 with TRBJ1-1, with D unresolved. Per the germline V gene, CDR1 is WSHSY and CDR2 is SAAADI. This CDR3 is built from 14 residues. Trimming pared 1 base from V and 0 bases from J, leaving 6 bases between.

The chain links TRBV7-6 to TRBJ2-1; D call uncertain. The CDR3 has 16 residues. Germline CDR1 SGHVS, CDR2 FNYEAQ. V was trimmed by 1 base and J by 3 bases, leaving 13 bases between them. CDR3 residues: CASSLEAGSGYNEQFF. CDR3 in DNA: TGTGCCAGCAGCTTAGAGGCCGGTTCGGGCTACAATGAGCAGTTCTTC.

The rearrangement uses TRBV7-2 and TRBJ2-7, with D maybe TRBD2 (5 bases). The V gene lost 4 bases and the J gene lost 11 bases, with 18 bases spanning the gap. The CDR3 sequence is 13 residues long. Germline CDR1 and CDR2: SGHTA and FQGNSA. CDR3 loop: CASSSRTGKPEYF. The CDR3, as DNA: TGTGCCAGCAGCTCCCGAACCGGGAAACCAGAGTACTTC.

CDR3 residues: CAWSVSGPGNTEAFF. The CDR3 nucleotides are TGTGCCTGGAGTGTAAGTGGACCTGGGAACACTGAAGCTTTCTTT. J is TRBJ1-1 and V is TRBV30; D is unclear. Germline V lookup: CDR1 GTSNPN, CDR2 SVGIG (reference sequence). V was trimmed by 0 bases and J by 1 base, leaving 12 bases between them. The CDR3 is 15 residues long.

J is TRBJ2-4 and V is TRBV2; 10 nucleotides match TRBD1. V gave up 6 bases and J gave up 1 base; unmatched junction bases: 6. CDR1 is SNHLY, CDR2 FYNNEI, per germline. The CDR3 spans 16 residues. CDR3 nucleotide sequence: TGTGCCAGCAGGGGAACGGGACAGGGGGCCAAAAACATTCAGTACTTC. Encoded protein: CASRGTGQGAKNIQYF.

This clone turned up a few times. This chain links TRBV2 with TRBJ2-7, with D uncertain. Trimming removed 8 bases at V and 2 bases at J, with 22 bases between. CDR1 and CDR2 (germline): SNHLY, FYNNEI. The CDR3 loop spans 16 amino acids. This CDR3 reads CASYFWDLVSTYEQYF. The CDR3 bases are TGTGCCAGCTATTTCTGGGATCTAGTTTCCACCTACGAGCAGTACTTC.

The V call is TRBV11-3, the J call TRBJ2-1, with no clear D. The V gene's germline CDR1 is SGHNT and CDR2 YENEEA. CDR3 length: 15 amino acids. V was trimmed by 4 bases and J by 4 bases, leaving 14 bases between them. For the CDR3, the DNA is TGTGCCAGCAGCTCAGGACCGGGTGGGTACAATGAGCAGTTCTTC. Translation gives CASSSGPGGYNEQFF.

The CDR3 here is CASSPGQNTGELFF. The CDR3 nucleotides read TGTGCCAGCTCACCCGGCCAGAACACCGGGGAGCTGTTTTTT. This chain links TRBV18 with TRBJ2-2; D is undetermined. V lost 3 bases and J lost 1, with 6 bases in between. The CDR3 has 14 amino acids. CDR1 is KGHSH and CDR2 is LQKENI in the germline V gene.

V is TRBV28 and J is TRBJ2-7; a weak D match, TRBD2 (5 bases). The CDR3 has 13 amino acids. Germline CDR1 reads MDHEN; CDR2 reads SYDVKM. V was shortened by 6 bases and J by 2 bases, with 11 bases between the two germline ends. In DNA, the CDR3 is TGTGCCAGCAGAGAAGCGGAGGCCTACGAGCAGTACTTC. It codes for CASREAEAYEQYF. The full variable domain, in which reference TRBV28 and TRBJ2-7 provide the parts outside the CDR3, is DVKVTQSSRYLVKRTGEKVFLECVQDMDHENMFWYRQDPGLGLRLIYFSYDVKMKEKGDIPEGYSVSREKKERFSLILESASTNQTSMYLCASREAEAYEQYFGPGTRLTVT.

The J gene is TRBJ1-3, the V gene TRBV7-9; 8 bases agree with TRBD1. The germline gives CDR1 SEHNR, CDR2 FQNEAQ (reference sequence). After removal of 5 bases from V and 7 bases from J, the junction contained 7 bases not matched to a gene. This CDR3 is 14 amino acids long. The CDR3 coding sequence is TGTGCCAGCAGCCCCCAGGGGGCGAGGAACACCATATATTTT. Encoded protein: CASSPQGARNTIYF.

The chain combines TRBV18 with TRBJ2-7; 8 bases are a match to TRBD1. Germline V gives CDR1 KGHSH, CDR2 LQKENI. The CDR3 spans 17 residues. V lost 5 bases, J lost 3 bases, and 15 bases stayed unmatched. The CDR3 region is CASSLRSPGQVYYEQYF. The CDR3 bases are TGTGCCAGCTCATTACGTTCTCCGGGACAGGTATACTACGAGCAGTACTTC.

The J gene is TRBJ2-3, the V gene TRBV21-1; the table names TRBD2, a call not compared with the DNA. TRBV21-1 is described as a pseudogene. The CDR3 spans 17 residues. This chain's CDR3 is CASSKDAASLSTDTQYF. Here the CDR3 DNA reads TGTGCCAGCAGCAAAGACGCGGCTAGCCTTAGCACAGATACGCAGTATTTT.

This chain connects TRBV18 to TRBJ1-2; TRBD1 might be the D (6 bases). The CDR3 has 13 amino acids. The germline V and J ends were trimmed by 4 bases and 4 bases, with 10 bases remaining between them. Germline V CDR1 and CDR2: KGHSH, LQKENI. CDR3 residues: CASSRDTFYGYTF. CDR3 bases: TGTGCCAGCTCACGGGACACTTTCTATGGCTACACCTTC.